These T cell receptor beta chains were read from a single sample in a study of blood T cell repertoires in COVID-19. Assay: immunoSEQ multiplex PCR; the TCRdb copy retains only in-frame clones and omits some. This sample has some 200,000 clones, with 81% found just once. Sequenced material: PBMCs or T cells enriched from blood (not recorded which). These receptors all come from a woman between 45 and 65 years old with acute COVID-19. Each CDR3 is given with its conserved first and last residue. A D gene is named only where the DNA matches it firmly. Size is stated for part of the rows, as once, few or many counts, or as a class when the clone is expanded.

>TRBJ2-1|TRBD1|TRBV29-1|-
CSVEEGTDNEQFF
TGCAGCGTTGAAGAGGGGACAGACAATGAGCAGTTCTTC
>TRBJ2-7|-|TRBV7-2|once
CASSLSAASGEQYF
TGTGCCAGCAGCTTATCCGCGGCCAGTGGGGAGCAGTACTTC
>TRBJ2-1|-|TRBV10-3|-
CAISGGGTGPNEQFF
TGTGCCATCAGTGGGGGAGGAACGGGACCCAATGAGCAGTTCTTC
>TRBJ1-4|TRBD1|TRBV9|-
CASSERGLEEKLFF
TGTGCCAGCAGCGAGAGGGGGCTAGAAGAAAAACTGTTTTTT
>TRBJ2-1|-|TRBV7-9|-
CASSPPGLAGDEQFF
TGTGCCAGCAGCCCCCCTGGGCTAGCCGGCGATGAGCAGTTCTTC
>TRBJ1-1|-|TRBV4-3|-
CASSPRGVPSLDTEAFF
TGCGCCAGCAGCCCACGGGGAGTCCCCTCACTGGACACTGAAGCTTTCTTT
>TRBJ2-7|TRBD1|TRBV4-2|-
CASSQPTGNSYEQYF
TGTGCCAGCAGCCAACCGACAGGGAACTCCTACGAGCAGTACTTC
>TRBJ2-1|TRBD2|TRBV19|-
CAGTSGSNEQFF
TGTGCCGGGACTAGCGGGAGCAATGAGCAGTTCTTC
>TRBJ2-2|-|TRBV2|-
CASSVVGASTGELFF
TGTGCCAGCAGTGTGGTGGGGGCGAGCACCGGGGAGCTGTTTTTT
>TRBJ1-5|-|TRBV5-8|-
CASSFRQAQHF
TGTGCCAGCAGCTTTAGGCAGGCCCAGCATTTT
>TRBJ1-1|-|TRBV4-1|-
CASSQAGPNTEAFF
TGCGCCAGCAGCCAAGCCGGTCCGAACACTGAAGCTTTCTTT
>TRBJ2-3|-|TRBV10-3|-
CAISAGGSTDTQYF
TGTGCCATCAGCGCCGGAGGGTCCACAGATACGCAGTATTTT
>TRBJ1-6|-|TRBV7-8|-
CASSFVGQLNSPLHF
TGTGCCAGCAGCTTCGTCGGACAGCTTAATTCACCCCTCCACTTT
>TRBJ1-5|-|TRBV28|-
CASRTKPQPQHF
TGTGCCAGCAGGACTAAACCTCAGCCCCAGCATTTT
>TRBJ2-7|-|TRBV19|-
CASSIAGGPYEQYF
TGTGCCAGTAGTATCGCCGGGGGGCCCTACGAGCAGTACTTC
>TRBJ1-4|-|TRBV19|-
CASSIPGTPNEKLFF
TGTGCCAGTAGTATCCCCGGGACACCTAATGAAAAACTGTTTTTT
>TRBJ2-7|-|TRBV11-2|-
CASWNLGDSYEQYF
TGTGCCAGCTGGAACCTCGGGGACTCCTACGAGCAGTACTTC
>TRBJ2-7|-|TRBV28|-
CASSGGPGVPYEQYF
TGTGCCAGCAGTGGAGGACCGGGGGTCCCCTACGAGCAGTACTTC
>TRBJ1-2|TRBD1|TRBV6-2/TRBV6-3|-
CASSVPGTGPSDYGYTF
TGTGCCAGCAGCGTACCAGGGACAGGTCCTTCGGACTATGGCTACACCTTC
>TRBJ2-7|TRBD1|TRBV7-2|-
CASSSRDRALYEQYF
TGTGCCAGCAGCTCCAGGGACAGGGCCTTGTACGAGCAGTACTTC
>TRBJ2-1|-|TRBV5-5|-
CASRFPGSSYNEQFF
TGTGCCAGCAGGTTTCCCGGGAGCTCCTACAATGAGCAGTTCTTC
>TRBJ2-7|TRBD1|TRBV10-3|medium-sized
CAISEDEGTASYEQYF
TGTGCCATCAGTGAGGACGAAGGGACAGCCTCCTACGAGCAGTACTTC
>TRBJ1-2|-|TRBV19|-
CASGGLWLQGRGYTF
TGTGCCAGTGGAGGCTTATGGCTACAGGGCCGTGGCTACACCTTC
>TRBJ1-2|-|TRBV11-3|-
CASSSPRDYGYTF
TGTGCCAGCAGCTCACCTCGGGACTATGGCTACACCTTC
>TRBJ2-3|TRBD1|TRBV5-1|-
CASSIGQGGTDTQYF
TGCGCCAGCAGCATCGGACAGGGGGGGACAGATACGCAGTATTTT
>TRBJ1-5|TRBD1|TRBV18|few
CASSQDRSRQPQHF
TGTGCCAGCTCTCAGGACAGGAGTAGGCAGCCCCAGCATTTT
>TRBJ2-3|TRBD1|TRBV5-1|-
CASSLGPERGRGDTQYF
TGCGCCAGCAGCTTGGGCCCGGAGAGGGGGCGCGGAGATACGCAGTATTTT
>TRBJ2-7|-|TRBV28|-
CASSSVYEQYF
TGTGCCAGCAGCTCCGTATACGAGCAGTACTTC
>TRBJ2-3|TRBD2|TRBV30|-
CAWSLASGLRTDTQYF
TGTGCCTGGAGTCTCGCTAGCGGGCTACGCACAGATACGCAGTATTTT
>TRBJ1-2|-|TRBV5-6|-
CASSLSPNSLYYGYTF
TGTGCCAGCAGCTTGTCCCCTAACTCTTTATACTATGGCTACACCTTC
>TRBJ1-2|-|TRBV14|-
CASSQDRGKDYGYTF
TGTGCCAGCAGCCAAGATAGGGGTAAAGACTATGGCTACACCTTC
>TRBJ2-7|TRBD1|TRBV3-1/TRBV3-2|-
CASSHYRDRGNEQYF
TGTGCCAGCAGCCATTACCGGGACAGGGGAAACGAGCAGTACTTC
>TRBJ2-7|TRBD2|TRBV28|-
CASSLAGGSYEQYF
TGTGCCAGCAGTTTAGCGGGAGGGTCCTACGAGCAGTACTTC
>TRBJ1-3|-|TRBV27|-
CASMRGRGNTIYF
TGTGCCAGCATGAGAGGGAGAGGAAACACCATATATTTT
>TRBJ2-3|TRBD2|TRBV9|-
CASSVAGRGSDTQYF
TGTGCCAGCAGCGTAGCGGGGCGGGGGTCAGATACGCAGTATTTT
>TRBJ2-7|-|TRBV7-2|-
CASSLGPGESSYEQYF
TGTGCCAGCAGCTTAGGTCCCGGAGAAAGCTCCTACGAGCAGTACTTC
>TRBJ2-1|TRBD2|TRBV28|-
CASSLLAREQFF
TGTGCCAGCAGTCTACTAGCGCGGGAGCAGTTCTTC
>TRBJ2-3|TRBD2|TRBV28|-
CASSSSGGRVYF
TGTGCCAGCAGCTCTAGCGGGGGGAGGGTATATTTT
>TRBJ2-2|TRBD2|TRBV30|-
CAWSLGLAGELFF
TGTGCCTGGAGTTTAGGACTAGCCGGGGAGCTGTTTTTT
>TRBJ2-3|TRBD1|TRBV19|-
CASSNRGLLDTQYF
TGTGCCAGTAGCAACAGGGGGCTTCTGGATACGCAGTATTTT
>TRBJ1-2|-|TRBV7-2|-
CASSLETQGGYGYTF
TGTGCCAGCAGCTTAGAAACCCAAGGGGGCTATGGCTACACCTTC
>TRBJ1-5|-|TRBV6-2/TRBV6-3|-
CASSYSSGYGQPQHF
TGTGCCAGCAGTTACTCATCGGGGTACGGTCAGCCCCAGCATTTT
>TRBJ2-7|TRBD2|TRBV28|-
CASKADGLAGAREQYF
TGTGCCAGCAAGGCGGATGGACTAGCGGGAGCTCGCGAGCAGTACTTC
>TRBJ2-1|TRBD2|TRBV20-1|-
CSASRASGDYNEQFF
TGCAGTGCTAGTCGGGCTAGCGGGGACTACAATGAGCAGTTCTTC
>TRBJ2-7|-|TRBV20-1|-
CSANEAGPSYEQYF
TGCAGTGCTAATGAGGCAGGGCCCTCCTACGAGCAGTACTTC
>TRBJ2-5|TRBD2|TRBV9|-
CASSVASLAGGLPFQETQYF
TGTGCCAGCAGCGTAGCGTCACTAGCGGGGGGGCTCCCCTTCCAAGAGACCCAGTACTTC
>TRBJ2-1|-|TRBV30|-
CAWKGLHNEQFF
TGTGCCTGGAAGGGACTCCACAATGAGCAGTTCTTC
>TRBJ1-2|TRBD1|TRBV2|once
CASTGTGEYGYTF
TGTGCCAGCACCGGGACAGGGGAATATGGCTACACCTTC
>TRBJ1-2|-|TRBV6-6|-
CASRRDGGFNGYTF
TGTGCCAGCAGGCGGGACGGTGGGTTTAATGGCTACACCTTC
>TRBJ1-2|TRBD1|TRBV4-1|few
CASSHPGGLDGYTF
TGCGCCAGCAGCCACCCAGGGGGCTTGGATGGCTACACCTTC
>TRBJ1-1|-|TRBV18|-
CASSPPNSILQGSNTEAFF
TGTGCCAGCTCACCTCCGAACAGCATATTACAGGGATCGAACACTGAAGCTTTCTTT
>TRBJ2-3|-|TRBV9|-
CASSVDLSGTQYF
TGTGCCAGCAGCGTAGACTTATCGGGTACGCAGTATTTT
>TRBJ2-3|TRBD2|TRBV7-2|-
CASSPTSGSVSDTQYF
TGTGCCAGCAGTCCGACTAGCGGGAGTGTGTCAGATACGCAGTATTTT
>TRBJ1-1|TRBD1|TRBV11-2|few
CASRRQGNTEAFF
TGTGCCAGCAGGAGACAGGGAAACACTGAAGCTTTCTTT